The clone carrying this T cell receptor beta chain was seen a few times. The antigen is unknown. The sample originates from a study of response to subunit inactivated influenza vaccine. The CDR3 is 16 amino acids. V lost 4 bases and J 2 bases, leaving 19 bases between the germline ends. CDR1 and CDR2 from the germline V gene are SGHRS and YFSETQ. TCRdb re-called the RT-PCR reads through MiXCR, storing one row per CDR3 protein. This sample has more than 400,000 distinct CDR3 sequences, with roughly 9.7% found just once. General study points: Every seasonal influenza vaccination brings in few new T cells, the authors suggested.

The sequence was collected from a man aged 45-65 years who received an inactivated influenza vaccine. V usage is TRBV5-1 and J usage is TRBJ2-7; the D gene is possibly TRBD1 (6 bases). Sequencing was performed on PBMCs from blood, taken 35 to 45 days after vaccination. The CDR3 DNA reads TGCGCCAGCAGCGAGGAGACAGGACCCCTTCCCTACGAGCAGTACTTC. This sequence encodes CASSEETGPLPYEQYF.